This T cell receptor beta chain was sequenced during a study of control samples from healthy donors and cancer patients. Generated by immunoSEQ multiplex PCR, the TCRdb table keeps only in-frame clones and is missing some. The sample yields about 180,000 clones, roughly 90% seen once. The V segment lost 4 bases and the J segment 7 bases; nucleotides outside the gene matches: 9. Germline V gives CDR1 SGHNT, CDR2 YYREEE (reference sequence). This CDR3 is 15 amino acids long. This TCR came from a woman aged 50 to 65 in good health. V and J are TRBV5-4 and TRBJ2-1, with 9 bases matching TRBD2. The sequencing sample was made of blood. The CDR3 loop reads CASSLGGGGANEQFF. Here the CDR3 DNA reads TGTGCCAGCAGCCTCGGAGGCGGGGGGGCTAATGAGCAGTTCTTC.